A single T cell receptor beta chain is shown here with its context. Its specificity is unknown. This entry comes from a study of T cells after yellow fever vaccination. Study-wide points: FACS-sorted repertoires might harbor abundant contaminating clonotypes from the bulk population. Most primary-vaccination clones recurred post-booster (approximately 95% CD4, roughly 91% CD8). The secondary response was weaker but peaked faster, day 5 versus 15.

Trimming removed 5 bases from V and 4 bases from J; junction bases left unmatched: 8. This CDR3 is built from 15 residues. Researchers made TCR cDNA using 5'RACE template switching, and this step added a universal primer site and UMIs. TCRdb re-called the 5' RACE reads through MiXCR, storing one row per CDR3 protein. Of 200,000 to 300,000 distinct CDR3 sequences detected, approximately 6.8% appear once; the ten largest clones hold approximately 0.99%. This sequence was found in a young man who received the YFV17D yellow fever vaccine. The chain joins TRBV12-3 or TRBV12-4 to TRBJ2-7; 10 bases are shared with TRBD1. The sequences come from CD4+ T cells sorted from PBMCs, collected on the day of the yellow fever booster vaccination. The CDR3 spells CASSPRQGARYEQYF. The CDR3 DNA follows: TGTGCCAGCAGTCCAAGACAGGGGGCGCGATACGAGCAGTACTTC.